The clone carrying this TCR beta chain was recorded only once. This entry belongs to a study of blood T cell repertoires in COVID-19. Across the whole study: Acute and convalescent COVID-19 samples came from the United States, Italy and Spain.

CDR3 length: 14 amino acids. V lost 8 bases to trimming and J lost 3 bases, with 16 bases between them. CDR1 MNHNS and CDR2 SASEGT come from the germline V gene. Authors' analysis steps: Amplification with reference gene primers provided the estimates of nucleated cell counts. Only in-frame clones appear in the TCRdb table, and some are missing; sequencing was by immunoSEQ multiplex PCR. The V and J calls and clone size are taken from that table; D and trimming were inferred from the DNA. The sample lists around 110,000 clones, about four fifths occurring once. Material: peripheral blood. J is TRBJ1-2 and V is TRBV6-1; no reliable D call. This clonotype originated in a man aged 60 to 75 with active or convalescent COVID-19. CDR3 sequence reads: CASLLYGGDYGYTF. The CDR3 DNA follows: TGTGCCAGCCTCCTCTACGGCGGGGACTATGGCTACACCTTC.